Below, 30 T cell receptor beta chains from the same sample are listed, as sequenced in a study of T cells in Graves' hyperthyroidism and ophthalmopathy. Template material for amplifying TCR beta CDR3 regions consisted of RNA transcripts. HTBI primers were employed in a first-round RT-PCR of the TCR CDR3. Using its own MiXCR run on the multiplex PCR reads, TCRdb lists one record per CDR3 protein. The sample yields some 360,000 distinct CDR3 sequences, around 14% seen once. What was sequenced was blood. These receptors all come from a woman aged 60-75 years with Graves' hyperthyroidism.

This clonotype was found many times. The chain recombines TRBV2 with TRBJ2-3, with 12 bases aligning to TRBD2. V gave up 4 bases and J gave up 7 bases; unmatched junction bases: 12. Germline V CDR1 and CDR2: SNHLY, FYNNEI. The CDR3 runs 17 residues. The CDR3 protein is CASSAWYWTSGTHTQYF. DNA for the CDR3: TGTGCCAGCAGTGCATGGTACTGGACTAGCGGGACCCATACGCAGTATTTT.

Only a few counts were recorded for this clonotype. The rearrangement links TRBV5-6 to TRBJ2-7; 7 bases line up with TRBD1. Germline CDR1 and CDR2: SGHDT and YYEEEE. Trimming cost V 2 bases and J 0 bases; bases outside gene matches: 5. The CDR3 loop spans 15 amino acids. The CDR3 nucleotides read TGTGCCAGCAGCTTCCCTTACAGGGGCTCCTACGAGCAGTACTTC. This codes for CASSFPYRGSYEQYF.

This clonotype was counted ten times or more. The chain recombines TRBV20-1 with TRBJ2-7, with 10 positions matching TRBD2. The trim removed 1 base at V and 5 bases at J, leaving 11 bases unmatched. The CDR3 is 16 amino acids. From germline, CDR1 is DFQATT and CDR2 SNEGSKA (reference sequence). CDR3 amino acids: CSARGGLAGAQDEQYF. Here the CDR3 DNA reads TGCAGTGCTAGAGGAGGTCTAGCGGGAGCTCAGGACGAGCAGTACTTC.

In this sample, this clonotype turned up many times. This rearrangement joins TRBV6-1 to TRBJ2-1; TRBD2 agrees at 8 bases. Germline CDR1 MNHNS, CDR2 SASEGT. Trimming took 5 bases from V and 4 from J; bases not matched to a gene: 10. The CDR3 runs 16 residues. CDR3 sequence reads: CASSLEPGLDYNEQFF. In DNA, the CDR3 is TGTGCCAGCAGTTTAGAACCGGGACTAGATTACAATGAGCAGTTCTTC.

The table lists this clonotype with many counts. The chain has TRBV7-3 and TRBJ2-1; TRBD2 matches at 10 bases. Trimming cost V 1 base and J 10 bases; bases outside gene matches: 7. Germline CDR1 reads SGHTA; CDR2 reads FQGTGA. CDR3 size: 15 residues. Written as DNA, the CDR3 is TGTGCCAGCAGCTTAAGCCTAGCGGGAGCTCGGGAGCAGTTCTTC. It is translated as CASSLSLAGAREQFF.

The V and J genes are TRBV6-1 and TRBJ2-7; the D call may be TRBD1 or TRBD2 (5 bases each). CDR1 MNHNS and CDR2 SASEGT come from the germline V gene. This CDR3 is built from 13 residues. Trimming pared 6 bases from V and 3 bases from J, leaving 12 bases between. In nucleotides, the CDR3 is TGTGCCAGCAGCCGGGACCGAAACTACGAGCAGTACTTC. It specifies CASSRDRNYEQYF.

This clonotype was counted ten times or more. The gene calls are TRBV28 and TRBJ1-2, with D hard to call. The CDR3 is 14 residues long. CDR1 MDHEN and CDR2 SYDVKM come from the germline V gene. The germline V and J ends were trimmed by 3 bases and 4 bases, with 12 bases remaining between them. DNA for the CDR3: TGTGCCAGCAGTTTGGTAGGGAATACCTATGGCTACACCTTC. Translation gives CASSLVGNTYGYTF.

Many counts were recorded for this clonotype. CDR3 loop: CASREGQNYGYTF. CDR3 nucleotide sequence: TGTGCCAGCAGGGAGGGACAGAACTATGGCTACACCTTC. The chain employs TRBV12-3 or TRBV12-4 and TRBJ1-2, with 7 bases that match TRBD1. The V and J ends lost 6 bases and 2 bases, in that order; junction bases with no gene match: 3. The CDR3 consists of 13 residues.

The table lists this clonotype with a few counts. The chain recombines TRBV4-2 with TRBJ2-7; tentatively, D is TRBD2 (7 bases). Trimming removed 1 base at V and 2 bases at J, with 15 bases between. There are 16 residues in the CDR3. The V gene's germline CDR1 is LGHNA and CDR2 YNFKEQ. The CDR3 DNA sequence: TGTGCCAGCAGCCAAGTATACGGGGGGCCAACCTACGAGCAGTACTTC. Translating gives CASSQVYGGPTYEQYF.

This clonotype was recorded many times. V usage is TRBV30 and J usage is TRBJ2-5, with D unresolved. This CDR3 has 13 residues. Trimming stripped 5 bases from V and 7 bases from J, with 17 bases between. CDR1 and CDR2 (germline): GTSNPN, SVGIG (reference sequence). CDR3 nucleotides: TGTGCCTGGGTTGACGGTCGATTGGGGACCCAGTACTTC. Protein product: CAWVDGRLGTQYF.

The table lists this clonotype with many counts. The chain links TRBV7-8 to TRBJ2-3; D may be TRBD2 (6 bases). CDR1 is SGHVS and CDR2 is FQNEAQ in the germline V gene. Trimming took 3 bases from V and 0 from J, leaving 25 bases between them. The CDR3 is made up of 20 amino acids. CDR3 loop: CASSLSRRDRWGLSTDTQYF. DNA for the CDR3: TGTGCCAGCAGCTTGTCTCGCCGGGACCGTTGGGGACTTAGCACAGATACGCAGTATTTT.

This clonotype was recorded at least ten times. The rearrangement uses TRBV28 and TRBJ1-2; D is perhaps TRBD1 (5 bases). CDR3 length equals 15 residues. The germline V gene encodes CDR1 MDHEN and CDR2 SYDVKM. V lost 5 bases to trimming and J lost 4 bases, with 17 bases between them. The CDR3 coding sequence is TGTGCCAGCAGTCCTCAACAGGCCTCCGGCTATGGCTACACCTTC. Its protein is CASSPQQASGYGYTF.

The CDR3: CASTLTLSSYEQYF. The CDR3 nucleotides read TGTGCCAGTACCCTGACATTGAGCTCCTACGAGCAGTACTTC. The gene calls are TRBV19 and TRBJ2-7; D gene uncertain. Trimming removed 7 bases from V and 0 bases from J, with 13 bases in between. The V gene's germline CDR1 is LNHDA and CDR2 SQIVND (reference sequence). The CDR3 consists of 14 residues.

The sample holds many counts of this clonotype. The rearrangement joins TRBV30 to TRBJ2-2, with D perhaps given as TRBD1 or TRBD2 (6 bases each). The V end was cut by 2 bases, the J end by 7 bases, with 11 bases between. The CDR3 runs 13 residues. Germline V gene lookup returns CDR1 GTSNPN and CDR2 SVGIG (reference sequence). The DNA for the CDR3 is TGTGCCTGGAGTCGGGGGCGCAACGGGGAGCTGTTTTTT. Encoded protein: CAWSRGRNGELFF.

This clonotype was detected only a few times. The chain uses TRBV11-3 and TRBJ2-1; 7 positions agree with TRBD1. The CDR3 length is 15 residues. Germline loops: CDR1 SGHNT, CDR2 YENEEA. J lost 3 bases, V lost 7 bases, and 9 bases had no gene match. The CDR3 nucleotides are TGTGCCAGCATAGACAGGACAGGTGACTACAATGAGCAGTTCTTC. This sequence encodes CASIDRTGDYNEQFF. Full variable domain (remainder filled in from reference TRBV11-3 and TRBJ2-1): EAGVVQSPRYKIIEKKQPVAFWCNPISGHNTLYWYLQNLGQGPELLIRYENEEAVDDSQLPKDRFSAERLKGVDSTLKIQPAELGDSAVYLCASIDRTGDYNEQFFGPGTRLTVL.

The chain uses TRBV13 and TRBJ2-1; 10 bases are shared with TRBD2. The germline CDR1 and CDR2 sequences are PRHDT and FYEKMQ (reference sequence). The J segment lost 12 bases and the V segment lost 5 bases, leaving 13 bases of the junction unmatched. This CDR3 has 15 amino acids. The DNA of the CDR3 is TGTGCCAGCAGCCCGCTAGCGGGAGAGGGCTGGGGGCAGTTCTTC. Translated: CASSPLAGEGWGQFF. The entire variable domain, with the rest obtained from reference TRBV13 and TRBJ2-1, is as follows: AAGVIQSPRHLIKEKRETATLKCYPIPRHDTVYWYQQGPGQDPQFLISFYEKMQSDKGSIPDRFSAQQFSDYHSELNMSSLELGDSALYFCASSPLAGEGWGQFFGPGTRLTVL.

This clonotype occurred a few times. The chain is built from TRBV19 and TRBJ2-4, with D perhaps matching TRBD1 (6 bases). CDR1 and CDR2 (germline): LNHDA, SQIVND (reference sequence). The CDR3 loop spans 16 amino acids. With 5 bases removed from V and 4 bases from J, the gap between germline ends came to 18 bases. The CDR3 here is CASSSLPGQSKNIQYF. CDR3 nucleotides: TGTGCCAGTAGTTCGCTCCCGGGACAATCAAAAAACATTCAGTACTTC.

This clonotype showed up many times. The rearrangement uses TRBV20-1 and TRBJ2-3; D not certain. Germline V gives CDR1 DFQATT, CDR2 SNEGSKA (reference sequence). CDR3 length: 12 residues. Deletions cut 3 bases from V and 3 bases from J, with 7 bases between. CDR3 sequence: CSASKDTDTQYF. CDR3 DNA sequence: TGCAGTGCTAGTAAAGATACAGATACGCAGTATTTT.

This clonotype was recorded many times. The gene calls are TRBV12-3 or TRBV12-4 and TRBJ1-1; D not certain. The V and J ends lost 5 bases and 4 bases respectively, with 11 bases between them. This CDR3 has 13 amino acids. In nucleotides, the CDR3 is TGTGCCAGCAGTGCTAGACTTGGCACTGAAGCTTTCTTT. It encodes CASSARLGTEAFF.

At least ten counts were recorded for this clonotype. V is TRBV4-1 and J is TRBJ2-1; the D gene is possibly TRBD2 (6 bases). V lost 0 bases and J 8 bases, leaving 20 bases between the germline ends. The CDR3 is 17 amino acids. Germline V gene data show CDR1 as MGHRA and CDR2 as YSYEKL. The CDR3 is CASSQDLMITSRDEQFF. In nucleotides, the CDR3 is TGCGCCAGCAGCCAAGATCTGATGATCACTAGCCGCGATGAGCAGTTCTTC.

The CDR3 is CASSTSGGSYEQYF. CDR3 in DNA: TGTGCCAGTAGTACTAGCGGGGGCAGCTACGAGCAGTACTTC. This chain joins TRBV19 and TRBJ2-7, with TRBD2 matching over 10 bases. Germline trimming cut 4 bases from V and 3 bases from J; bases unmatched to any gene: 3. This CDR3 region has 14 residues. CDR1 LNHDA and CDR2 SQIVND come from the germline V gene (reference sequence).

This clonotype was observed many times. This chain joins TRBV9 and TRBJ1-2, with D perhaps TRBD1 (5 bases). CDR1 and CDR2 (germline): SGDLS, YYNGEE. Trimming took 2 bases from V and 2 from J, leaving 13 bases between them. The CDR3 is 15 residues long. The CDR3 sequence is CASSVGGTINYGYTF. As DNA, the CDR3 is TGTGCCAGCAGCGTCGGAGGGACCATAAACTATGGCTACACCTTC.

This CDR3 reads CASSLRWTSGSRSSYNEQFF. Written as DNA, the CDR3 is TGTGCCAGCAGCCTAAGGTGGACTAGCGGGAGTCGGAGCTCCTACAATGAGCAGTTCTTC. The gene calls are TRBV2 and TRBJ2-1; the match to TRBD2 covers 13 bases. The CDR3 length is 20 residues. The V segment lost 6 bases and the J segment 0 bases; nucleotides outside the gene matches: 14. From germline, CDR1 is SNHLY and CDR2 FYNNEI.

This clonotype was observed at least ten times. The chain has TRBV7-9 and TRBJ2-7; tentatively, D is TRBD2 (6 bases). The ends were cut back, 4 bases at V and 3 bases at J, with 10 bases in the middle. Per germline, CDR1 SEHNR and CDR2 FQNEAQ (reference sequence). The CDR3 runs to 13 residues. In DNA, the CDR3 is TGTGCCAGCAGCTGGGGGAGGCACTACGAGCAGTACTTC. Protein: CASSWGRHYEQYF.

The V gene is TRBV3-1, the J gene TRBJ2-1; D remains ambiguous. V gave up 7 bases and J gave up 0 bases, with 13 bases separating them. The CDR3 runs 15 residues. Germline CDR1 LGHDT, CDR2 YNNKEL (reference sequence). The DNA for the CDR3 is TGTGCCAGCAAAGATCGTATGAGCTCCTACAATGAGCAGTTCTTC. Translating gives CASKDRMSSYNEQFF.

A word on this clonotype: An end of the junction differs from the germline gene, which may be a read error. The chain employs TRBV6-2 or TRBV6-3 and TRBJ2-4, with 8 bases matching TRBD1. The CDR3 runs to 16 residues. Germline CDR1 reads MNHEY; CDR2 reads SVGEGT. The CDR3 DNA follows: TGTGCCAGCTTCAGTCCCCGGACAGGGCACCAGGACATTCGGTACTTC. Residues: CASFSPRTGHQDIRYF.

In its sample, this clonotype was seen many times. The chain uses TRBV28 and TRBJ1-6; D is ambiguous. CDR1 MDHEN and CDR2 SYDVKM come from the germline V gene. The ends were cut back, 4 bases at V and 0 bases at J, with 7 bases in the middle. This CDR3 spans 15 amino acids. CDR3 nucleotide sequence: TGTGCCAGCAGTTCCAGTGGCTCCTATAATTCACCCCTCCACTTT. Translating gives CASSSSGSYNSPLHF. Based on the CDR3 plus reference TRBV28 and TRBJ1-6, the full variable domain is DVKVTQSSRYLVKRTGEKVFLECVQDMDHENMFWYRQDPGLGLRLIYFSYDVKMKEKGDIPEGYSVSREKKERFSLILESASTNQTSMYLCASSSSGSYNSPLHFGNGTRLTVT.

The chain employs TRBV4-1 and TRBJ2-7, with D hard to call. The CDR3 is 12 amino acids. Germline V gives CDR1 MGHRA, CDR2 YSYEKL. Between the trimmed V and J ends, which lost 4 bases and 5 bases, there was a span of 9 bases. The CDR3 DNA sequence: TGCGCCAGCAGCCGAGGTGAACACGAGCAGTACTTC. This gives the protein CASSRGEHEQYF.

V usage is TRBV28 and J usage is TRBJ2-5, with a weak D call TRBD2 (6 bases). The V gene lost 2 bases and the J gene lost 0 bases, with 16 bases spanning the gap. The CDR3 loop spans 17 amino acids. Germline V gene data show CDR1 as MDHEN and CDR2 as SYDVKM. CDR3 loop: CASSLAQPGGYQETQYF. The CDR3, as DNA: TGTGCCAGCAGTTTAGCCCAACCCGGGGGTTACCAAGAGACCCAGTACTTC.

This clonotype was found a few times. The chain links TRBV28 to TRBJ2-1; D may be TRBD1 (6 bases). The V gene's germline CDR1 is MDHEN and CDR2 SYDVKM. Deletions cut 6 bases from V and 0 bases from J, with 12 bases between. This CDR3 spans 15 amino acids. The CDR3 nucleotides read TGTGCCAGCAGAACAACAGGGAGCTCCTACAATGAGCAGTTCTTC. Translated, it gives CASRTTGSSYNEQFF.